This TCR beta chain comes out of a study of shared clonotypes between healthy human individuals. Study background: Plates per donor: three CD4 naive, three CD4 memory, two CD8 naive, one CD8 memory. The study, taken as a whole, reports: Naive subsets usually exceeded memory subsets in estimated richness.

Per the germline V gene, CDR1 is SEHNR and CDR2 is FQNEAQ (reference sequence). The CDR3 runs 12 residues. V lost 2 bases to trimming and J lost 2 bases, with 4 bases between them. The study ran the assay at deep level. Method: immunoSEQ multiplex PCR; TCRdb's copy keeps in-frame clones and lacks some. There are about 1.5 million clones in the sample; 95% to 99% occur only once, and approximately 0.44% lies in the top ten. On this clone itself: Its antigen remains unidentified.

The split of CD4+ cells yielded CD45RA+ naive and CD45RA-negative memory subsets. The chain combines TRBV7-9 with TRBJ2-7; D gene uncertain. Sequencing was done on a sample of naive CD4+ T cells sorted from blood. Subset denoted: CD45RA+ positively selected. The clonotype originates from a man between 25 and 39 years old in good health. CDR3 DNA sequence: TGTGCCAGCAGCTTAAAGGCCTACGAGCAGTACTTC. It yields the protein CASSLKAYEQYF.